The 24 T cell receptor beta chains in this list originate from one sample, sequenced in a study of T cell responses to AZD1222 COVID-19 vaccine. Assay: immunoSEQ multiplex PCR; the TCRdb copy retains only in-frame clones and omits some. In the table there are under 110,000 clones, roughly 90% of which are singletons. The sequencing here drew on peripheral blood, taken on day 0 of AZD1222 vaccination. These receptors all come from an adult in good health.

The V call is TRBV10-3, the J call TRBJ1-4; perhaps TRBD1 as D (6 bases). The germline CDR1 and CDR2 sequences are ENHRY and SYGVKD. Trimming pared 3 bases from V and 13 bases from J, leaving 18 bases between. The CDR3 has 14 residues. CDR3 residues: CAISDNRDTRRLFF. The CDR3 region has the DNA TGTGCCATCAGTGATAACCGGGACACCCGTAGACTGTTTTTT.

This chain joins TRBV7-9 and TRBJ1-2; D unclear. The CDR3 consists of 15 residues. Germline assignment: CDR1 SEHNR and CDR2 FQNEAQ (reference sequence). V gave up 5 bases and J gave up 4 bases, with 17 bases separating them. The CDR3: CASSPKTFPSYGYTF. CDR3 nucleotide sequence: TGTGCCAGCAGCCCCAAGACATTTCCCTCCTATGGCTACACCTTC.

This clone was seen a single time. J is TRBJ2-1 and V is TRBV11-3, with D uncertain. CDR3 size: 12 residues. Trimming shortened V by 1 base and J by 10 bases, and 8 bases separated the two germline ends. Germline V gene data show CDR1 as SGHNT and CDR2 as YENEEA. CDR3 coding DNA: TGTGCCAGCAGCTTAGTCCAGCGAGAGCAGTTCTTC. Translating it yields CASSLVQREQFF. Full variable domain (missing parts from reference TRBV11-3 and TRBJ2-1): EAGVVQSPRYKIIEKKQPVAFWCNPISGHNTLYWYLQNLGQGPELLIRYENEEAVDDSQLPKDRFSAERLKGVDSTLKIQPAELGDSAVYLCASSLVQREQFFGPGTRLTVL.

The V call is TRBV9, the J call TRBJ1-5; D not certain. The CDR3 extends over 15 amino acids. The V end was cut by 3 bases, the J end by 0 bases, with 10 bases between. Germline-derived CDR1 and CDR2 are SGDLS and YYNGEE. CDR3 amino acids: CASSETGNSNQPQHF. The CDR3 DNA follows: TGTGCCAGCAGCGAAACGGGAAATAGCAATCAGCCCCAGCATTTT.

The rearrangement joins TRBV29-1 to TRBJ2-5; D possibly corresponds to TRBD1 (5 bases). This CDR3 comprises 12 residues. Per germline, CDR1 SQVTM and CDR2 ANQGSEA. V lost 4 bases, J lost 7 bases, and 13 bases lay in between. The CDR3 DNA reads TGCAGCGTTGGACAGTCAGGCGGGACCCAGTACTTC. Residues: CSVGQSGGTQYF.

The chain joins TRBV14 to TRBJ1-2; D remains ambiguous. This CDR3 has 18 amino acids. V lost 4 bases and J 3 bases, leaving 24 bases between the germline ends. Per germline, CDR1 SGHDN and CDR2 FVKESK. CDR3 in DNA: TGTGCCAGCAGCCCACTTAAGGAAGGGAGAATCTTGGACTATGGCTACACCTTC. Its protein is CASSPLKEGRILDYGYTF.

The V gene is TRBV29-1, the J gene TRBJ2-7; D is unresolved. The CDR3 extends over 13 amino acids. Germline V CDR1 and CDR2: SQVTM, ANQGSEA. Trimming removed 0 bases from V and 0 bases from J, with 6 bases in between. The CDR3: CSVEDSFSYEQYF. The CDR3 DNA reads TGCAGCGTTGAAGACAGCTTCTCCTACGAGCAGTACTTC.

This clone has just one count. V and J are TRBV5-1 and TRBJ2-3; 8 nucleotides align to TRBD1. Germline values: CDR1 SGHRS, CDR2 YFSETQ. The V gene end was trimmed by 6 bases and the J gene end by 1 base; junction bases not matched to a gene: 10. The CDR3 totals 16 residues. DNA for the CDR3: TGCGCCAGCACCCGCCGTCCGGGACAGGGCACAGATACGCAGTATTTT. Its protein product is CASTRRPGQGTDTQYF.

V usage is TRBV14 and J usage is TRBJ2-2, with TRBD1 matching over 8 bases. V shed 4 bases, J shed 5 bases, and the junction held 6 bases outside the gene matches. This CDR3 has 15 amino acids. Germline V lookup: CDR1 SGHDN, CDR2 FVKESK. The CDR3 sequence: CASSPGTGTTGELFF. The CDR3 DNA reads TGTGCCAGCAGCCCCGGGACAGGTACAACCGGGGAGCTGTTTTTT.

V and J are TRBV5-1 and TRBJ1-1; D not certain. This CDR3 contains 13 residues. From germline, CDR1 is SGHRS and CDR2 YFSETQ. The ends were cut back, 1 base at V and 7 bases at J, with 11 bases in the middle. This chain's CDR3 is CASSLRKSDEAFF. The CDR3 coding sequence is TGCGCCAGCAGCTTGAGGAAGTCCGATGAAGCTTTCTTT. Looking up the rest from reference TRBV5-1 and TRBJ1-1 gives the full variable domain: KAGVTQTPRYLIKTRGQQVTLSCSPISGHRSVSWYQQTPGQGLQFLFEYFSETQRNKGNFPGRFSGRQFSNSRSEMNVSTLELGDSALYLCASSLRKSDEAFFGQGTRLTVV.

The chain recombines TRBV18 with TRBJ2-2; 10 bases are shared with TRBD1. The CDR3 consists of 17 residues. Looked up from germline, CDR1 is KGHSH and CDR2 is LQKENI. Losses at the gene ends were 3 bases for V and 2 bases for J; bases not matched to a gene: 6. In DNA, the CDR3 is TGTGCCAGCTCACCCTTCGGACAGGGGGGAAACACCGGGGAGCTGTTTTTT. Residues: CASSPFGQGGNTGELFF.

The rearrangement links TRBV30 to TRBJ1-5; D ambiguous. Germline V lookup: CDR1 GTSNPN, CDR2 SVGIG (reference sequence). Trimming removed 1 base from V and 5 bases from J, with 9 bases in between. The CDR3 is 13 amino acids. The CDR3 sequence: CAWSGSLDQPQHF. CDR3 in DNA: TGTGCCTGGAGTGGGAGTCTCGATCAGCCCCAGCATTTT.

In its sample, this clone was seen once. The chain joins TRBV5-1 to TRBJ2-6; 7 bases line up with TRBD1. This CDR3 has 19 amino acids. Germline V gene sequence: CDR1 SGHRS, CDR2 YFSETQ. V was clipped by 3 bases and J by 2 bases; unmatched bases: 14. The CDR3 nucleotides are TGCGCCAGCAGCTCTATGACAGGGTTTAGTACGACTGGGGCCAACGTCCTGACTTTC. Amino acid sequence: CASSSMTGFSTTGANVLTF.

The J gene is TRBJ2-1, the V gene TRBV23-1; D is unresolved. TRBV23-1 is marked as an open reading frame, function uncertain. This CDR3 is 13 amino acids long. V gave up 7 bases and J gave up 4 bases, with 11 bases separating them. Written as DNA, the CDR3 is TGCGCCAGCACCTCCCCCCTATACAATGAGCAGTTCTTC. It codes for CASTSPLYNEQFF.

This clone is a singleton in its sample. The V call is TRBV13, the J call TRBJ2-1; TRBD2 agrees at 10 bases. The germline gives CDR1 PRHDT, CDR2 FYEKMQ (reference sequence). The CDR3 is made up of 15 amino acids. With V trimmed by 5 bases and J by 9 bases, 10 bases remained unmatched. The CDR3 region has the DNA TGTGCCAGCAGCGCACCGGGACTAGCGATGTCTGAGCAGTTCTTC. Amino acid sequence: CASSAPGLAMSEQFF.

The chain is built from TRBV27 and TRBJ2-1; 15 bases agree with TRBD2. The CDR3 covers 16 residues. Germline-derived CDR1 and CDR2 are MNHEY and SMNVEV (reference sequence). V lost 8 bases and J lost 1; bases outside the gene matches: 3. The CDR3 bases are TGTGCCAGCCGGACTAGCGGGAGGGGGTCCTACAATGAGCAGTTCTTC. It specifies CASRTSGRGSYNEQFF.

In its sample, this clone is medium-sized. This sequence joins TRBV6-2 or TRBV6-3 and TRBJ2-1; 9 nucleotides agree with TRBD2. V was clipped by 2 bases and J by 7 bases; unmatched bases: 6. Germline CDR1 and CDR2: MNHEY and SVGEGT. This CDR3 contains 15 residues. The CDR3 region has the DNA TGTGCCAGCAGTTACGTGACTAGCGGAGGGAATGAGCAGTTCTTC. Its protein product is CASSYVTSGGNEQFF.

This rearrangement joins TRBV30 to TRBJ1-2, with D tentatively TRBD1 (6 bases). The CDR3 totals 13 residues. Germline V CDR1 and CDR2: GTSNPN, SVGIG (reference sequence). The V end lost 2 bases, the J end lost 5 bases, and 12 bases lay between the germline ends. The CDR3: CAWSPGQPYGYTF. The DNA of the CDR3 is TGTGCCTGGAGTCCGGGACAACCATATGGCTACACCTTC.

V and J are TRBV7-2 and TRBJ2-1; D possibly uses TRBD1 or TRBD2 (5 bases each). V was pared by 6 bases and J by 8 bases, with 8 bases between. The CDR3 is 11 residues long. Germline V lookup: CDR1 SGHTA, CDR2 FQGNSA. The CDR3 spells CASRGVHEQFF. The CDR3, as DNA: TGTGCCAGCAGGGGGGTCCATGAGCAGTTCTTC.

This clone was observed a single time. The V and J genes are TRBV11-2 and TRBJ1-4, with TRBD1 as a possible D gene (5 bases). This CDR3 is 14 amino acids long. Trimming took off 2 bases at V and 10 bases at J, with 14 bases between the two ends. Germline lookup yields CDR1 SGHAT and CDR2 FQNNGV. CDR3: CASSLQGGLGKLFF. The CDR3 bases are TGTGCCAGCAGCTTACAGGGTGGTCTAGGAAAACTGTTTTTT.

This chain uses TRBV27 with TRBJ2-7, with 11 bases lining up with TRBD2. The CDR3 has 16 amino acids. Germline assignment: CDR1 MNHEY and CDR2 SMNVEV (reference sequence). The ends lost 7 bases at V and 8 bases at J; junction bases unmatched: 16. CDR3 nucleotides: TGTGCCAGCACGACAGGGCGGCTAGCGGGAGGAAACAAGCAGTACTTC. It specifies CASTTGRLAGGNKQYF.

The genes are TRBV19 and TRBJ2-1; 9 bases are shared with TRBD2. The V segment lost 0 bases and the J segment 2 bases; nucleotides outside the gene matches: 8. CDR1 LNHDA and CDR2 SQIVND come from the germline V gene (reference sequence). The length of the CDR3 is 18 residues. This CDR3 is CASSIDFGREGPYNEQFF. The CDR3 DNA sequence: TGTGCCAGTAGTATAGACTTCGGGCGGGAGGGCCCCTACAATGAGCAGTTCTTC.

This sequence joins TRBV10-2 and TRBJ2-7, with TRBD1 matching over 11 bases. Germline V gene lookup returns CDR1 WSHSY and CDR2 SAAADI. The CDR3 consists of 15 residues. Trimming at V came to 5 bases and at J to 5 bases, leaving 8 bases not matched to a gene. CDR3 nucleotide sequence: TGCGCCAGCAGTCCCGGGACAGGGGGTTTTGACGAGCAGTACTTC. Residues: CASSPGTGGFDEQYF.

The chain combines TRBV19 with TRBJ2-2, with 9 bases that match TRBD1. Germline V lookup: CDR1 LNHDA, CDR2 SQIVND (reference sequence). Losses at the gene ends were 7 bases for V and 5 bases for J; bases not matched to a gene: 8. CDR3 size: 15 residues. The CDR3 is CASTRDREGTGELFF. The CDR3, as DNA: TGTGCCAGTACCCGGGACAGGGAAGGTACCGGGGAGCTGTTTTTT. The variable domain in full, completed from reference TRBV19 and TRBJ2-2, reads DGGITQSPKYLFRKEGQNVTLSCEQNLNHDAMYWYRQDPGQGLRLIYYSQIVNDFQKGDIAEGYSVSREKKESFPLTVTSAQKNPTAFYLCASTRDREGTGELFFGEGSRLTVL.